The clone carrying this T cell receptor (beta chain) was recorded many times. TCRdb recomputed calls from the reads with MiXCR, one row per CDR3 protein. Of some 220,000 distinct CDR3 sequences in the sample, 6% to 8% were seen once. The J segment lost 2 bases and the V segment lost 5 bases, leaving 12 bases of the junction unmatched. The germline CDR1 and CDR2 sequences are SGHTA and FQGNSA. The CDR3 is 16 residues long. This sample was included in a study of T cell repertoires in cytomegalovirus infection. As for the study in general: Public TCR beta signatures were indicative of both CMV infection and a matching HLA type.

Source material: PBMCs. This sequence was found in a human donor in good health (CMV status not recorded). Some clones in this sample may be carry-over from other donors' samples. The rearrangement uses TRBV7-2 and TRBJ2-7; 7 bases match TRBD2. The DNA for the CDR3 is TGTGCCAGCAGCACCAAGCTTAGCGGGTACCCCTACGAGCAGTACTTC. It is translated as CASSTKLSGYPYEQYF. Drawing the rest from reference TRBV7-2 and TRBJ2-7, the complete variable domain is GAGVSQSPSNKVTEKGKDVELRCDPISGHTALYWYRQSLGQGLEFLIYFQGNSAPDKSGLPSDRFSAERTGGSVSTLTIQRTQQEDSAVYLCASSTKLSGYPYEQYFGPGTRLTVT.